Below are 10 T cell receptor beta chains sequenced from a single sample in a study of T cell clonality in common variable immunodeficiency. Produced via immunoSEQ multiplex PCR; TCRdb's table is partial and in-frame only. The sample shows roughly 50,000 clones, no singletons; the ten largest hold nearly 3.5%. The specimen sequenced was peripheral blood mononuclear cells. The receptors were gathered from a person between 18 and 75 years old in good health.

This clone has a count of ten or more. With the read ending 3 residues before the CDR3 end, the germline J gene is used to fill in that end. The chain uses TRBV19 and TRBJ2-1; TRBD2 matches 9 bases. V shed 5 bases and J 9 bases; nucleotides not matched to a gene: 5. The CDR3 is 13 amino acids. The germline V gene encodes CDR1 LNHDA and CDR2 SQIVND (reference sequence). The CDR3 DNA, read in part, is TGTGCCAGTAGTGGGACTAGCTTCGTTGAG. This codes for CASSGTSFVE. From start to end, the CDR3 is CASSGTSFVEQFF.

Only a few counts were recorded for this clone. CDR3 bases read: TGTGCCAGCTCACCAGTCGAAGGGAACTATGGC. Translating it yields CASSPVEGNYG. The complete CDR3 reads CASSPVEGNYGYTF. V usage is TRBV18 and J usage is TRBJ1-2; unclear D gene. The read is 3 residues too short to cover the CDR3 end, so that end is filled in from the germline J gene. The CDR3 is 14 amino acids. Germline CDR1 KGHSH, CDR2 LQKENI. V was cut by 2 bases and J by 2 bases, with 9 bases left in between.

There are many counts of this clone. The CDR3 extends 3 residues past the end of the read, so its final part is completed from the germline J gene. The chain has TRBV29-1 and TRBJ2-6; D not certain. V lost 7 bases and J lost 0, with 4 bases in between. There are 12 residues in the CDR3. From germline, CDR1 is SQVTM and CDR2 ANQGSEA. The CDR3 DNA, read in part, is TGCAGCGCTCGCTCTGGGGCCAACGTC. Its protein product is CSARSGANV. The whole CDR3 protein is CSARSGANVLTF.

Remarks on this clone: Coverage ceases 3 residues before the CDR3 finishes, and the germline J gene fills in the end. V usage is TRBV2 and J usage is TRBJ1-1; 8 bases are a match to TRBD1. The germline CDR1 and CDR2 sequences are SNHLY and FYNNEI. V lost 7 bases, J lost 4 bases, and 8 bases stayed unmatched. The CDR3 has 14 residues. CDR3 DNA, as far as it was read: TGTGCCAGCACGCCTCAGGGGGCTTTCACTGAA. Its protein product is CASTPQGAFTE. The entire CDR3 protein is CASTPQGAFTEAFF. Supplemented by reference TRBV2 and TRBJ1-1, the full variable domain reads EPEVTQTPSHQVTQMGQEVILRCVPISNHLYFYWYRQILGQKVEFLVSFYNNEISEKSEIFDDQFSVERPDGSNFTLKIRSTKLEDSAMYFCASTPQGAFTEAFFGQGTRLTVV.

This clone was seen repeatedly, ten times or more. Read data end 3 residues before the CDR3 end; the end is taken from the germline J gene. The gene calls are TRBV18 and TRBJ2-5; D is uncertain. Germline assignment: CDR1 KGHSH and CDR2 LQKENI. V was trimmed by 3 bases and J by 5 bases, leaving 16 bases between them. The CDR3 covers 15 residues. CDR3 sequence: CASSPGASRVETQYF. Partial CDR3 DNA: TGTGCCAGCTCACCCGGAGCTAGTCGGGTTGAGACC.

This clone was seen at least ten times. The sequenced fragment ends 3 residues before the CDR3 boundary, so the rest is inferred from the germline J gene. This chain uses TRBV30 with TRBJ1-2; possibly TRBD1 for D (6 bases). Trimming removed 0 bases from V and 5 bases from J, with 16 bases in between. This CDR3 has 15 amino acids. CDR1 and CDR2 (germline): GTSNPN, SVGIG (reference sequence). The sequenced CDR3 bases are TGTGCCTGGAGTGTAGGCCAGGGGAGGGTTTATGGC. This translates into CAWSVGQGRVYG. The whole CDR3 reads CAWSVGQGRVYGYTF. Complete variable domain (other parts from reference TRBV30 and TRBJ1-2): SQTIHQWPATLVQPVGSPLSLECTVEGTSNPNLYWYRQAAGRGLQLLFYSVGIGQISSEVPQNLSASRPQDRQFILSSKKLLLSDSGFYLCAWSVGQGRVYGYTFGSGTRLTVV.

There are many counts of this clone. Read data end 3 residues before the CDR3 end; the end is taken from the germline J gene. The chain recombines TRBV7-2 with TRBJ2-7, with 7 bases identical to TRBD1. The CDR3 is made up of 15 amino acids. V lost 5 bases, J lost 2 bases, and 9 bases stayed unmatched. CDR1 SGHTA and CDR2 FQGNSA come from the germline V gene. This CDR3 reads CASSNTGAFTYEQYF. CDR3 DNA (partial): TGTGCCAGCAGCAACACAGGGGCTTTTACCTACGAG. Supplemented by reference TRBV7-2 and TRBJ2-7, the full variable domain reads GAGVSQSPSNKVTEKGKDVELRCDPISGHTALYWYRQSLGQGLEFLIYFQGNSAPDKSGLPSDRFSAERTGGSVSTLTIQRTQQEDSAVYLCASSNTGAFTYEQYFGPGTRLTVT.

This clone was recorded many times. CDR3 in amino acids: CASRSGGPYEQYF. The DNA read from the CDR3 is TGTGCCAGCAGGAGCGGGGGGCCCTACGAG. The V call is TRBV2, the J call TRBJ2-7, with TRBD2 matching over 9 bases. The sequenced fragment ends 3 residues before the CDR3 boundary, so the rest is inferred from the germline J gene. The CDR3 spans 13 residues. Unmatched junction bases numbered 2, after V lost 6 bases and J lost 2 bases. Per germline, CDR1 SNHLY and CDR2 FYNNEI.

Ten or more counts support this clone. With the read ending 3 residues before the CDR3 end, the germline J gene is used to fill in that end. The chain couples TRBV30 to TRBJ2-2; 7 nucleotides agree with TRBD1. Germline trimming cut 8 bases from V and 1 base from J; bases unmatched to any gene: 4. Germline-derived CDR1 and CDR2 are GTSNPN and SVGIG (reference sequence). The CDR3 has 13 amino acids. CDR3 protein: CAHRGQNTGELFF. The sequenced CDR3 bases are TGTGCCCATAGGGGGCAGAACACCGGGGAG.

This clone appeared many times. The read ends 3 residues early relative to the CDR3; the germline J gene fills the gap. The rearrangement links TRBV6-2 or TRBV6-3 to TRBJ2-5; 7 nucleotides match TRBD1. V dropped 6 bases and J dropped 0; count of bases not matched to a gene: 7. Germline V gives CDR1 MNHEY, CDR2 SVGEGT. The CDR3 sequence is 15 residues long. This CDR3 reads CASSHLRGNQETQYF. The CDR3 DNA, read in part, is TGTGCCAGCAGCCACCTCAGGGGGAACCAAGAGACC.